This is a list of T cell receptor beta chains from one sample in a study of blood T cell repertoires in COVID-19. This table comes from immunoSEQ multiplex PCR, and its TCRdb copy is limited to in-frame clones, with some not included. The sample lists 350,000 to 400,000 clones; 90% were seen once. Material: peripheral blood. These receptors came from a man aged 18 to 35 with active or convalescent COVID-19. The CDR3 runs from the conserved cysteine through the conserved F or W. A D gene is named only where the DNA matches it firmly. Only part of the rows carry a size: once, few, many, or a class if the clone is expanded.

. | TRBJ2-7 | once | TRBV21-1 | CASSNLRVCVYEQYF | TGTGCCAGCAGCAATCTTCGGGTATGTGTTTACGAGCAGTACTTC
. | TRBJ1-2 | few | TRBV11-2 | CASSLGDYGYTF | TGTGCCAGCAGCCTCGGGGACTATGGCTACACCTTC
. | TRBJ1-4 | . | TRBV19 | CASSSSANEKLFF | TGTGCCAGTAGTTCCAGTGCTAATGAAAAACTGTTTTTT
TRBD2 | TRBJ2-1 | once | TRBV5-1 | CASSLGAAGSSYNEQFF | TGCGCCAGCAGCTTGGGGGCAGCGGGGAGCTCCTACAATGAGCAGTTCTTC
TRBD2 | TRBJ2-3 | once | TRBV4-2 | CASSQDSKAGGSTQYF | TGTGCCAGCAGCCAAGACTCTAAAGCGGGGGGTAGTACGCAGTATTTT
TRBD2 | TRBJ2-2 | . | TRBV7-6 | CASSGLRSGGIINTGELFF | TGTGCCAGCAGCGGACTAAGGAGCGGGGGTATAATTAACACCGGGGAGCTGTTTTTT
. | TRBJ1-5 | . | TRBV28 | CASSSPPDFQPQHF | TGTGCCAGCAGTTCCCCTCCGGACTTTCAGCCCCAGCATTTT
. | TRBJ2-7 | . | TRBV6-2/TRBV6-3 | CASSYGLIFYEQYF | TGTGCCAGCAGTTACGGACTCATCTTCTACGAGCAGTACTTC
. | TRBJ2-3 | . | TRBV9 | CASSLLPETSTDTQYF | TGTGCCAGCAGCCTTCTCCCCGAGACTAGCACAGATACGCAGTATTTT
TRBD2 | TRBJ2-4 | . | TRBV7-2 | CASSSGPSGIAKNIQYF | TGTGCCAGCAGCTCGGGACCAAGCGGGATAGCCAAAAACATTCAGTACTTC
. | TRBJ1-6 | . | TRBV9 | CASSPQVGLNSPLHF | TGTGCCAGCAGCCCTCAAGTGGGGCTGAATTCACCCCTCCACTTT
. | TRBJ1-1 | . | TRBV11-2 | CASSLSQPSEAFF | TGTGCCAGCAGCTTATCACAGCCCAGTGAAGCTTTCTTT
. | TRBJ1-1 | . | TRBV25-1 | CASAEEGDTMNTEAFF | TGTGCCAGCGCCGAGGAGGGTGACACAATGAACACTGAAGCTTTCTTT
. | TRBJ1-1 | . | TRBV24-1 | CATSGEGITEAFF | TGTGCCACCAGTGGGGAGGGTATCACTGAAGCTTTCTTT